The 11 T cell receptor beta chains below all came from one sample that was sequenced in a study of regulatory dendritic cells for organ transplantation. Produced via immunoSEQ multiplex PCR; TCRdb's table is partial and in-frame only. Of about 30,000 clones in the sample, roughly 79% were seen once. The sequenced material came from memory CD4+ T cells from blood. Subset meaning: CD45RO+ memory T cells. The source is a human donor in good health.

The V and J genes are TRBV10-2 and TRBJ2-7; TRBD2 aligns across 7 bases. Germline assignment: CDR1 WSHSY and CDR2 SAAADI. There are 15 residues in the CDR3. V trimming: 3 bases; J trimming: 2 bases; junction bases outside the gene matches: 7. Written as DNA, the CDR3 is TGCGCCAGCAGTGACATGTCGGGGGGAGCCTACGAGCAGTACTTC. It translates to CASSDMSGGAYEQYF.

The CDR3 reads CASNGGLFNEKLFF. As DNA, the CDR3 is TGTGCCAGCAACGGGGGTCTTTTTAATGAAAAACTGTTTTTT. The genes are TRBV2 and TRBJ1-4; TRBD1 might be the D (5 bases). Germline CDR1 is SNHLY and CDR2 is FYNNEI. V lost 7 bases and J 4 bases, leaving 13 bases between the germline ends. CDR3 size: 14 residues.

The chain combines TRBV7-2 with TRBJ2-7; 9 nucleotides agree with TRBD2. There are 17 residues in the CDR3. V lost 3 bases to trimming and J lost 2 bases; unmatched junction nucleotides: 11. CDR1 SGHTA and CDR2 FQGNSA come from the germline V gene. CDR3 coding DNA: TGTGCCAGCAGCTTCTACCCCCTGGCGGGGGGGACCTACGAGCAGTACTTC. Its protein is CASSFYPLAGGTYEQYF.

The V and J genes are TRBV7-6 and TRBJ2-5; D is unresolved. From germline, CDR1 is SGHVS and CDR2 FNYEAQ. V was clipped by 2 bases and J by 2 bases, with 12 bases between them. This CDR3 is 15 amino acids long. The CDR3 sequence is CASSLSPARQETQYF. Here the CDR3 DNA reads TGTGCCAGCAGCTTAAGTCCGGCCCGTCAAGAGACCCAGTACTTC.

This clone was seen more than once but under ten times. The chain is built from TRBV5-1 and TRBJ1-2; tentative D call: TRBD1 (6 bases). Trimming left V 0 bases short and J 8 bases short, with 11 bases between. The CDR3 consists of 13 residues. Germline CDR1 reads SGHRS; CDR2 reads YFSETQ. DNA for the CDR3: TGCGCCAGCAGCTTGGACAGGGTGAGGGGCTACACCTTC. Translated, it gives CASSLDRVRGYTF. Variable domain in full (rest from reference TRBV5-1 and TRBJ1-2): KAGVTQTPRYLIKTRGQQVTLSCSPISGHRSVSWYQQTPGQGLQFLFEYFSETQRNKGNFPGRFSGRQFSNSRSEMNVSTLELGDSALYLCASSLDRVRGYTFGSGTRLTVV.

This clone was seen a single time. CDR3 amino acids: CASSGRDRNNSPLHF. CDR3 bases: TGCGCCAGCAGTGGCCGGGACAGGAATAATTCACCCCTCCACTTT. The J gene is TRBJ1-6, the V gene TRBV10-2; 8 bases are a match to TRBD1. Trimming at V came to 4 bases and at J to 5 bases, leaving 4 bases not matched to a gene. Germline lookup yields CDR1 WSHSY and CDR2 SAAADI. The CDR3 spans 15 residues.

The chain uses TRBV29-1 and TRBJ1-2, with 8 nucleotides matching TRBD1. Germline values: CDR1 SQVTM, CDR2 ANQGSEA. This CDR3 is 13 amino acids long. After removal of 6 bases from V and 6 bases from J, the junction contained 9 bases not matched to a gene. CDR3 protein: CSVDLYRGDGYTF. Written as DNA, the CDR3 is TGCAGCGTGGACCTATACAGGGGGGATGGCTACACCTTC.

The gene calls are TRBV5-4 and TRBJ2-3, with 13 bases aligning to TRBD2. The germline V gene has CDR1 SGHNT and CDR2 YYREEE (reference sequence). This CDR3 comprises 19 residues. The V gene end was trimmed by 0 bases and the J gene end by 6 bases; junction bases not matched to a gene: 13. For the CDR3, the DNA is TGTGCCAGCAGCTTGGGCGGGACTAGCGGGGTATTAGGATTGGATACGCAGTATTTT. Translated: CASSLGGTSGVLGLDTQYF.

The chain uses TRBV12-5 and TRBJ2-3; D call uncertain. The CDR3 totals 13 residues. CDR1 is LGHNT and CDR2 is FRNRAP in the germline V gene. V was pared by 5 bases and J by 4 bases, with 10 bases between. This chain's CDR3 is CASGPDGADTQYF. CDR3 bases: TGTGCTAGTGGTCCGGATGGGGCAGATACGCAGTATTTT.

The V call is TRBV7-2, the J call TRBJ2-5; maybe TRBD2 (7 bases). Germline values: CDR1 SGHTA, CDR2 FQGNSA. This CDR3 contains 17 residues. Between the trimmed V and J ends, which lost 8 bases and 2 bases, there was a span of 24 bases. Written as DNA, the CDR3 is TGTGCCAGCGACTCCGCACGGGGGCTAGCGGAACAAGAGACCCAGTACTTC. It translates to CASDSARGLAEQETQYF.

The chain couples TRBV19 to TRBJ1-2; no definite D call. The CDR3 runs 11 residues. From germline, CDR1 is LNHDA and CDR2 SQIVND (reference sequence). Trimming cost V 4 bases and J 5 bases, with 5 bases left between them. The chain's CDR3 is CASSNRYGYTF. CDR3 DNA: TGTGCCAGTAGTAACAGATATGGCTACACCTTC.